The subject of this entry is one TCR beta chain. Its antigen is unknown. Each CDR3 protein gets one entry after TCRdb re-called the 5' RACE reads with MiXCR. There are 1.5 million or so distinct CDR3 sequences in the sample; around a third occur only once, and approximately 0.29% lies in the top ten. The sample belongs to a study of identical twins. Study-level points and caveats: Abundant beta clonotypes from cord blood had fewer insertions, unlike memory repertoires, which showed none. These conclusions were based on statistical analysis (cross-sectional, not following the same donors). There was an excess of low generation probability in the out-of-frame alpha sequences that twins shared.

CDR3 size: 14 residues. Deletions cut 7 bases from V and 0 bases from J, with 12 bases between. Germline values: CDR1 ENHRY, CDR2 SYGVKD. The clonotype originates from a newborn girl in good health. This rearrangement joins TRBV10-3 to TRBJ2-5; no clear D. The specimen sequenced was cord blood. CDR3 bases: TGTGCCATCACCTTTTGGGTCGACCAAGAGACCCAGTACTTC. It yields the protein CAITFWVDQETQYF.